Below are 26 T cell receptor beta chains sequenced from a single sample in a study of blood T cell repertoires in COVID-19. Generated by immunoSEQ multiplex PCR, the TCRdb table keeps only in-frame clones and is missing some. The table has under 150,000 clones, roughly 87% seen once. The sequenced material came from peripheral blood. Every receptor here comes from an elderly man with acute or convalescent COVID-19.

This chain uses TRBV7-3 with TRBJ2-1; TRBD2 agrees at 9 bases. The CDR3 is made up of 15 amino acids. V lost 2 bases and J lost 4; bases outside the gene matches: 3. Germline V gene sequence: CDR1 SGHTA, CDR2 FQGTGA. The CDR3 sequence is CASSLGAGGYNEQFF. In DNA form, the CDR3 reads TGTGCCAGCAGCTTAGGGGCGGGAGGGTACAATGAGCAGTTCTTC.

This chain links TRBV6-6 with TRBJ1-1; D might be TRBD1 (5 bases). In germline, CDR1 is MNHNY, CDR2 SVGAGI (reference sequence). The CDR3 extends over 15 amino acids. V was pared by 6 bases and J by 1 base, with 15 bases between. The CDR3 DNA is TGTGCCAGCAGCCCCCGGGGGGGACGGAACACTGAAGCTTTCTTT. It specifies CASSPRGGRNTEAFF.

As for this clone: Other DNA sequences from this sample encode an identical CDR3 as well. The V call is TRBV9, the J call TRBJ2-5, with 9 bases aligning to TRBD2. The V gene's germline CDR1 is SGDLS and CDR2 YYNGEE. The CDR3 is 15 residues long. With V trimmed by 0 bases and J by 4 bases, 4 bases remained unmatched. CDR3 sequence (DNA): TGTGCCAGCAGCGTAGAGCGGGAGGAAGGAGAGACCCAGTACTTC. Translating it yields CASSVEREEGETQYF.

For this clone: Other DNA sequences within the sample encode an identical CDR3. The chain couples TRBV5-1 to TRBJ1-1, with D unresolved. The CDR3 covers 11 residues. V was pared by 7 bases and J by 1 base, with 5 bases between. The V gene's germline CDR1 is SGHRS and CDR2 YFSETQ. The CDR3 is CASRSNTEAFF. Here the CDR3 DNA reads TGCGCCAGCCGTTCGAACACTGAAGCTTTCTTT.

The sample holds one count of this clone. V gene TRBV18 combines with J gene TRBJ2-2; perhaps TRBD2 as D (5 bases). CDR3 length equals 14 residues. The germline gives CDR1 KGHSH, CDR2 LQKENI. Trimming shortened V by 8 bases and J by 7 bases, and 17 bases separated the two germline ends. The CDR3 loop reads CASATRGPSGELFF. As DNA, the CDR3 is TGTGCCAGCGCCACCCGAGGGCCTAGCGGGGAGCTGTTTTTT. The full variable domain, in which reference TRBV18 and TRBJ2-2 provide the parts outside the CDR3, is NAGVMQNPRHLVRRRGQEARLRCSPMKGHSHVYWYRQLPEEGLKFMVYLQKENIIDESGMPKERFSAEFPKEGPSILRIQQVVRGDSAAYFCASATRGPSGELFFGEGSRLTVL.

The chain couples TRBV3-1 (or the pseudogene TRBV3-2) to TRBJ2-1; 7 bases line up with TRBD1. This CDR3 is 15 amino acids long. CDR1 is LGHDT, CDR2 YNNKEL, per germline (reference sequence). J was trimmed by 5 bases and V by 1 base; bases with no gene match: 5. The CDR3 bases are TGTGCCAGCAGCCAAGTGTCGGGACAGAACAATGAGCAGTTCTTC. The encoded protein is CASSQVSGQNNEQFF.

The V gene is TRBV7-2, the J gene TRBJ2-1, with D tentatively TRBD1 (5 bases). The CDR3 covers 15 residues. Germline CDR1 is SGHTA and CDR2 is FQGNSA. V was shortened by 1 base and J by 5 bases, with 12 bases between the two germline ends. The CDR3 loop is CASSLGMARDNEQFF. The CDR3, as DNA: TGTGCCAGCAGCTTAGGTATGGCCAGGGACAATGAGCAGTTCTTC.

This clone was seen once. The chain combines TRBV5-1 with TRBJ1-1; possible D gene TRBD1, 5 bases. CDR3 size: 15 residues. V was cut by 3 bases and J by 4 bases, with 16 bases left in between. Germline V gives CDR1 SGHRS, CDR2 YFSETQ. The CDR3 DNA is TGCGCCAGCAGCTCGACAAGGGGCTCGCCCACTGAAGCTTTCTTT. Its protein product is CASSSTRGSPTEAFF.

V and J are TRBV7-3 and TRBJ1-1; 9 bases are a match to TRBD1. CDR3 size: 14 residues. Germline CDR1 and CDR2: SGHTA and FQGTGA. Trimming took 4 bases from V and 1 from J; bases not matched to a gene: 1. The CDR3 protein is CASSSTGGNTEAFF. Written as DNA, the CDR3 is TGTGCCAGCAGCTCGACAGGGGGGAACACTGAAGCTTTCTTT.

The rearrangement links TRBV18 to TRBJ1-1, with a possible D match to TRBD1 (5 bases). CDR1 is KGHSH, CDR2 LQKENI, per germline. V lost 0 bases, J lost 5 bases, and 13 bases lay in between. The CDR3 loop spans 15 amino acids. CDR3 bases: TGTGCCAGCTCACCACCGCAGACAGCCACAACTGAAGCTTTCTTT. Translated: CASSPPQTATTEAFF.

This clone has more than one count but fewer than ten. V gene TRBV19 combines with J gene TRBJ2-2, with 7 bases fitting TRBD1. Germline assignment: CDR1 LNHDA and CDR2 SQIVND (reference sequence). V shed 6 bases and J 6 bases; nucleotides not matched to a gene: 10. The CDR3 covers 15 residues. DNA for the CDR3: TGTGCCAGTAGAACAGGGGAAGTGGGGGCCGGGGAGCTGTTTTTT. It codes for CASRTGEVGAGELFF.

This CDR3 is CASSLNLASYNEQFF. The CDR3 DNA follows: TGCGCCAGCAGCTTGAACCTAGCCAGCTACAATGAGCAGTTCTTC. This chain connects TRBV5-1 to TRBJ2-1; possible D gene TRBD2, 5 bases. Germline CDR1 SGHRS, CDR2 YFSETQ. The CDR3 totals 15 residues. V lost 1 base and J lost 3, with 11 bases in between.

V usage is TRBV3-1 (or the pseudogene TRBV3-2) and J usage is TRBJ1-2, with TRBD1 matching 9 bases. Germline CDR1 and CDR2: LGHDT and YNNKEL (reference sequence). V dropped 4 bases and J dropped 4; count of bases not matched to a gene: 16. The CDR3 spans 18 residues. In DNA, the CDR3 is TGTGCCAGCAGCCTAACCGGGACAGGGAGTTCGACGGGCTATGGCTACACCTTC. The encoded protein is CASSLTGTGSSTGYGYTF.

The chain carries TRBV10-3 and TRBJ2-3; D gene ambiguous. This CDR3 region has 15 residues. Deletions cut 0 bases from V and 2 bases from J, with 9 bases between. The V gene's germline CDR1 is ENHRY and CDR2 SYGVKD. Here the CDR3 DNA reads TGTGCCATCAGTGAGTCGGTAATACACACAGATACGCAGTATTTT. Encoded protein: CAISESVIHTDTQYF.

The CDR3 protein is CASGGNYNEQFF. In DNA, the CDR3 is TGTGCCAGCGGCGGGAACTACAATGAGCAGTTCTTC. The chain couples TRBV6-6 to TRBJ2-1, with D possibly being TRBD2 (6 bases). Trimming took off 8 bases at V and 3 bases at J, with 8 bases between the two ends. The CDR3 is 12 amino acids. Germline CDR1 reads MNHNY; CDR2 reads SVGAGI (reference sequence).

The sample holds a few counts of this clone. The chain is built from TRBV5-6 and TRBJ2-2, with 8 bases lining up with TRBD1. Unmatched junction bases numbered 12, after V lost 4 bases and J lost 4 bases. This CDR3 is 17 amino acids long. Per the germline V gene, CDR1 is SGHDT and CDR2 is YYEEEE. CDR3 nucleotide sequence: TGTGCCAGCAGCCCATCTCAGGGGGCGTTGGGCACCGGGGAGCTGTTTTTT. It specifies CASSPSQGALGTGELFF.

V usage is TRBV24-1 and J usage is TRBJ2-5; 8 nucleotides match TRBD2. Germline CDR1 KGHDR, CDR2 SFDVKD. This CDR3 has 16 amino acids. After removal of 3 bases from V and 7 bases from J, the junction contained 12 bases not matched to a gene. The CDR3 DNA reads as TGTGCCACCAGTGATCCCCGGGAGGGGAAGACGGGGACCCAGTACTTC. This encodes CATSDPREGKTGTQYF.

The chain employs TRBV10-3 and TRBJ1-1; the D is unclear. Germline lookup yields CDR1 ENHRY and CDR2 SYGVKD. The CDR3 has 15 amino acids. V was shortened by 3 bases and J by 1 base, with 12 bases between the two germline ends. The CDR3 DNA follows: TGTGCCATCAGTGATAACGGGATTTCGAACACTGAAGCTTTCTTT. This encodes CAISDNGISNTEAFF.

J is TRBJ1-5 and V is TRBV27; D gene uncertain. V shed 5 bases and J shed 4 bases, with 15 bases lying between them. CDR1 is MNHEY, CDR2 SMNVEV, per germline (reference sequence). The length of the CDR3 is 15 residues. CDR3 coding DNA: TGTGCCAGCAGTACACATGGCAGGCCGAATCAGCCCCAGCATTTT. Its protein product is CASSTHGRPNQPQHF.

The chain carries TRBV19 and TRBJ2-2; TRBD1 agrees at 12 bases. Germline V gene lookup returns CDR1 LNHDA and CDR2 SQIVND (reference sequence). The CDR3 extends over 16 amino acids. V shed 4 bases and J 5 bases; nucleotides not matched to a gene: 5. The CDR3 DNA reads TGTGCCAGTAGTAGCCGGGACAGGGGGCCTACCGGGGAGCTGTTTTTT. Translated: CASSSRDRGPTGELFF.

This chain connects TRBV3-1 (or the pseudogene TRBV3-2) to TRBJ1-4; 7 nucleotides match TRBD1. With 6 bases clipped from V and 6 bases from J, the junction kept 10 bases outside the gene matches. Germline V gene data show CDR1 as LGHDT and CDR2 as YNNKEL (reference sequence). This CDR3 has 15 amino acids. CDR3 residues: CASSITTGFYEKLFF. The CDR3 coding sequence is TGTGCCAGCAGTATAACGACAGGGTTTTATGAAAAACTGTTTTTT.

The rearrangement links TRBV5-5 to TRBJ2-5; D perhaps matches TRBD2 (5 bases). Trimming took 4 bases from V and 4 from J, leaving 20 bases between them. Germline lookup yields CDR1 SGHKS and CDR2 YYEKEE (reference sequence). This CDR3 contains 16 residues. The CDR3 nucleotides read TGTGCCAGCAGCCCGGCAAAATACCCGAGGGCAGAGACCCAGTACTTC. Protein sequence: CASSPAKYPRAETQYF.

This sequence joins TRBV27 and TRBJ1-1, with D possibly being TRBD1 (6 bases). This CDR3 is built from 14 residues. Germline assignment: CDR1 MNHEY and CDR2 SMNVEV (reference sequence). The V end lost 7 bases, the J end lost 6 bases, and 18 bases lay between the germline ends. Here the CDR3 DNA reads TGTGCCAGCAACCCACAGGGTTTTGTTTCTGAAGCTTTCTTT. Translating gives CASNPQGFVSEAFF.

The rearrangement links TRBV6-1 to TRBJ1-3; D is perhaps TRBD1 (6 bases). The CDR3 totals 19 residues. Germline CDR1 MNHNS, CDR2 SASEGT. The V and J ends lost 0 bases and 6 bases respectively, with 24 bases between them. CDR3 in amino acids: CASSEARFRDTLRENTIYF. The CDR3 DNA reads as TGTGCCAGCAGTGAAGCGCGCTTCCGGGACACTCTTAGAGAAAACACCATATATTTT.

The rearrangement links TRBV6-5 to TRBJ1-5; D is unresolved. V was shortened by 6 bases and J by 1 base, with 10 bases between the two germline ends. Germline V gene lookup returns CDR1 MNHEY and CDR2 SVGAGI. CDR3 length: 14 residues. CDR3 in amino acids: CASSIGGSNQPQHF. In nucleotides, the CDR3 is TGTGCCAGCAGCATAGGAGGAAGCAATCAGCCCCAGCATTTT.

J is TRBJ2-3 and V is TRBV25-1; the match to TRBD2 covers 7 bases. The trim removed 8 bases at V and 0 bases at J, leaving 5 bases unmatched. This CDR3 region has 14 residues. The germline V gene encodes CDR1 MGHDK and CDR2 SYGVNS. The CDR3: CASGYSGSTDTQYF. The CDR3 DNA is TGTGCCAGCGGCTATAGCGGGAGCACAGATACGCAGTATTTT.